This T cell receptor beta chain was documented in a study of memory CD4+ T cells and cytomegalovirus serostatus. Study context: Donors were healthy Belgian adults, some 10 CMV seropositive and under 30 seronegative.

A word on this clone: Antigen specificity is unknown.

Study-level findings and limits: CD4+ memory repertoires contained about two fifths of the roughly 160 reported CMV TCRbeta sequences. Median bootstrapped AUC for CMV status was approximately 0.96 originally, approximately 0.93 US-trained.

TCRdb keeps only in-frame clones here, not all; method: immunoSEQ multiplex PCR. Of under 75,000 clones in the sample, 60% to 85% are singletons; the top ten hold 0.53%. Single viable CD3+CD4+CD8-CD45RO+ cells were sorted as the memory CD4+ T cells. After thawing, CD4+ T cells were positively selected. Sequencing used memory CD4+ T cells from blood. This TCR was sampled from an adult in good health and CMV-seronegative. Some clones in this sample may be carry-over from other donors' samples.

CDR3 in DNA: TGTGCCAGTAGCACCAGGGTAGGGCCCGCCTCAGCCAAAAACATTCAGTACTTC. Amino acid sequence: CASSTRVGPASAKNIQYF. The chain links TRBV19 to TRBJ2-4; perhaps TRBD1 as D (5 bases). Germline V gives CDR1 LNHDA, CDR2 SQIVND (reference sequence). The CDR3 runs 18 residues. Trimming cost V 6 bases and J 0 bases, with 21 bases left between them.